This entry features one T cell receptor (beta chain) sequence. Its antigen is unknown. The data derive from a study of graft-versus-host responses after intestinal transplantation. This CDR3 comprises 12 residues. V was trimmed by 5 bases and J by 9 bases, leaving 13 bases between them. Germline V gene sequence: CDR1 MDHEN, CDR2 SYDVKM. Method: immunoSEQ multiplex PCR; TCRdb's copy keeps in-frame clones and lacks some. Here the sample spans about 100,000 clones, roughly 87% being singletons. The source material was unstimulated CD4+ T cells sorted from spleen or lymph node cells, sampled before transplant. The V call is TRBV28, the J call TRBJ1-1, with TRBD1 as a possible D gene (5 bases). This TCR derives from a human donor who was the organ donor for an intestinal transplant. The CDR3 is CASSNLRGKAFF. In nucleotides, the CDR3 is TGTGCCAGCAGTAATTTAAGGGGAAAAGCTTTCTTT.